This T cell receptor (beta chain) stems from a study of T-cell memory formation after mild COVID-19. Study-wide findings and caveats: Nothing showed for sure that second-wave clones peaking on day 37 were SARS-CoV-2 specific. CD4/CD8 balance characterized clones contracting day 15 to 85, and CD4+ skew characterized later expanders. Pre-infection memory already had some responding clones, implying cross-reactive memory joined.

In TCRdb, the 5' RACE reads were re-called with MiXCR into one record per CDR3 protein. This sample has 540,000 or so distinct CDR3 sequences, with about a fifth found just once. A remark on this clonotype: Antigen unknown.

After removal of 6 bases from V and 6 bases from J, the junction contained 10 bases not matched to a gene. The CDR3 consists of 13 residues. In germline, CDR1 is DFQATT, CDR2 SNEGSKA (reference sequence). This receptor was obtained from an adult woman who had mild COVID-19 (a few samples of this study predate the infection). Cell type and time point are not known. Sequencing was performed on PBMCs or a T cell subset sorted from them (not recorded which). The chain links TRBV20-1 to TRBJ1-2; 7 positions agree with TRBD1. The CDR3 reads CSAITGVGDGYTF. As DNA, the CDR3 is TGCAGTGCGATAACAGGGGTTGGGGATGGCTACACCTTC.